A selection of T cell receptor beta chains follows, all from one sample in a study of T cell responses to AZD1222 COVID-19 vaccine. Generated by immunoSEQ multiplex PCR, the TCRdb table keeps only in-frame clones and is missing some. The sample carries about 150,000 clones, 90% recorded once. This sample comprised peripheral blood, obtained 28 days after the second AZD1222 dose. The receptors derive from an adult who received the AZD1222 COVID-19 vaccine. The CDR3 runs from the conserved cysteine through the conserved F or W. The D gene is left open where the match is weak. Not every row has a clone size; where given, it reads once, few, many or a size class.

V	J	length	D	size	DNA	CDR3
TRBV10-1	TRBJ2-1	16	-	-	TGCGCCAGCAGTGAGTCCGCGGCAACAACCTACAATGAGCAGTTCTTC	CASSESAATTYNEQFF
TRBV2	TRBJ1-6	15	-	few	TGTGCCAGCCGGCAAACAGACTTCTATAATTCACCCCTCCACTTT	CASRQTDFYNSPLHF
TRBV6-2/TRBV6-3	TRBJ1-2	14	TRBD1	-	TGTGCCAGCAGTTACCAGGGACAGGGAAATGGCTACACCTTC	CASSYQGQGNGYTF
TRBV7-8	TRBJ2-5	12	-	-	TGTGCCAGCAGCTTCGACGGGGAGACCCAGTACTTC	CASSFDGETQYF
TRBV7-2	TRBJ1-2	14	-	-	TGTGCCAGCAGCCCGGGACACGTTAACTATGGCTACACCTTC	CASSPGHVNYGYTF
TRBV11-2	TRBJ1-6	15	TRBD1	-	TGTGCCAGCAGCCCAGCGACAGGGTATAATTCACCCCTCCACTTT	CASSPATGYNSPLHF
TRBV6-5	TRBJ2-1	16	TRBD1	-	TGTGCCAGCAGTTACACCTCCCGGACAGGGGGCAATGAGCAGTTCTTC	CASSYTSRTGGNEQFF
TRBV7-8	TRBJ1-6	16	-	-	TGTGCCAGCAGCTTAAATTCGGGGACTCAAAATTCACCCCTCCACTTT	CASSLNSGTQNSPLHF
TRBV6-5	TRBJ2-7	12	-	-	TGTGCCAGCAGAGGCAGGGGCTACGAGCAGTACTTC	CASRGRGYEQYF
TRBV30	TRBJ2-1	16	-	-	TGTGCCTGGAGTGTACGGGGGTCGAGCTCCTACAATGAGCAGTTCTTC	CAWSVRGSSSYNEQFF
TRBV3-1/TRBV3-2	TRBJ1-2	14	TRBD1	-	TGTGCCAGCAGCCGAGGGACAGGGAGTAATGGCTACACCTTC	CASSRGTGSNGYTF
TRBV7-2	TRBJ1-1	14	-	once	TGTGCCAGCAGCTTAGCCCACACGAACACTGAAGCTTTCTTT	CASSLAHTNTEAFF
TRBV6-5	TRBJ1-2	14	-	-	TGTGCCAGCAACCAACCGGGACAAACAAATGGCTACACCTTC	CASNQPGQTNGYTF
TRBV4-1	TRBJ1-5	15	-	-	TGCGCCAGCAGCCAAGGGCAGGGGAGCAATCAGCCCCAGCATTTT	CASSQGQGSNQPQHF
TRBV3-1/TRBV3-2	TRBJ2-3	13	-	-	TGTGCCATCGCAACAGGAAGCACAGATACGCAGTATTTT	CAIATGSTDTQYF
TRBV7-8	TRBJ1-5	15	-	few	TGTGCCAGCAGCCCGACGTGGGGGTCGGAACAGCCCCAGCATTTT	CASSPTWGSEQPQHF
TRBV6-5	TRBJ2-1	13	TRBD2	-	TGTGCCAGCGGGCGGGCGCGGGGGAATGAGCAGTTCTTC	CASGRARGNEQFF
TRBV5-1	TRBJ1-3	14	TRBD1	-	TGCGCCAGCAGCTCAGGGGGCTTTGGAAACACCATATATTTT	CASSSGGFGNTIYF
TRBV9	TRBJ1-4	14	-	-	TGTGCCAGCAGCGTAGAACTTGGGAATGAAAAACTGTTTTTT	CASSVELGNEKLFF
TRBV5-1	TRBJ2-3	14	-	-	TGCGCCAGCAGCTTGCCGGGGGGCACAGATACGCAGTATTTT	CASSLPGGTDTQYF
TRBV3-1/TRBV3-2	TRBJ1-1	11	-	-	TGTGCCAGCAGTCGCAACACTGAAGCTTTCTTT	CASSRNTEAFF
TRBV7-2	TRBJ1-5	13	-	-	TGTGCCAGCAGCTTAGGGGTAGCCCGGCCGCAGCATTTT	CASSLGVARPQHF
TRBV5-4	TRBJ1-4	15	TRBD1	-	TGTGCCAGCAGCCCCCGACAGGGGGCGGGAGAAAAACTGTTTTTT	CASSPRQGAGEKLFF
TRBV13	TRBJ1-6	14	-	-	TGTGCCAGCAGCTGGGGACGTAGAAAGTCACCCCTCCACTTT	CASSWGRRKSPLHF
TRBV6-5	TRBJ2-3	14	-	-	TGTGCCAGCAACGGGGCGGGGCTGCGGGATACGCAGTATTTT	CASNGAGLRDTQYF
TRBV5-4	TRBJ2-5	14	-	few	TGTGCCAGCAGCCTTACAGGGTACCAAGAGACCCAGTACTTC	CASSLTGYQETQYF
TRBV7-9	TRBJ1-4	15	TRBD1	-	TGTGCCAGCAGCTTTGGGACAGGCCCTAATGAAAAACTGTTTTTT	CASSFGTGPNEKLFF
TRBV20-1	TRBJ2-1	14	TRBD1	-	TGCAGTGCTAATGACAGGGGAAGAGGCAATGAGCAGTTCTTC	CSANDRGRGNEQFF
TRBV9	TRBJ2-2	16	TRBD2	-	TGTGCCAGCAGCGTACTAGCGGGGGTGGACACCGGGGAGCTGTTTTTT	CASSVLAGVDTGELFF
TRBV28	TRBJ2-6	15	-	once	TGTGCCAGCAGTTTTGCCGGTTCTGGGGCCAACGTCCTGACTTTC	CASSFAGSGANVLTF
TRBV2	TRBJ1-6	18	-	-	TGTGCCAGCAAATCCAGGGCCCTATCGAGCTCCTATAATTCACCCCTCCACTTT	CASKSRALSSSYNSPLHF
TRBV6-5	TRBJ2-3	13	-	-	TGTGCCAGCAGCCCACGGTGGACAGATACGCAGTATTTT	CASSPRWTDTQYF
TRBV2	TRBJ1-5	13	-	-	TGTGCCAGCAGTCGCCAAAACAATCAGCCCCAGCATTTT	CASSRQNNQPQHF
TRBV2	TRBJ1-5	13	-	-	TGTGCCAGCAGTGCCCAGATACCTCAGCCCCAGCATTTT	CASSAQIPQPQHF
TRBV20-1	TRBJ1-5	14	-	-	TGCAGTGCTAGTGACCCAGGACGCAATCAGCCCCAGCATTTT	CSASDPGRNQPQHF
TRBV2	TRBJ1-2	17	-	-	TGTGCCAGCAGTGAAGAAGGGGGTGGCGTTTCCCATTATGGCTACACCTTC	CASSEEGGGVSHYGYTF
TRBV2	TRBJ1-1	11	-	-	TGTGCCAGCAGTCGTACAGATGAAGCTTTCTTT	CASSRTDEAFF
TRBV30	TRBJ1-5	20	TRBD1	-	TGTGCCTGGAGTAGGTCTAAGTTGGGACAGGGTGGAGGTGGTGGTCAGCCCCAGCATTTT	CAWSRSKLGQGGGGGQPQHF
TRBV30	TRBJ1-5	15	-	-	TGTGCCTGGACCGGCCCAGGAGGTAGCAATCAGCCCCAGCATTTT	CAWTGPGGSNQPQHF
TRBV4-2	TRBJ1-1	15	-	-	TGTGCCAGCAGCCCCACGCCCCAACAGGGTACTGAAGCTTTCTTT	CASSPTPQQGTEAFF
TRBV5-5	TRBJ2-7	14	-	-	TGTGCCAGCAGCCTAGCCGGGCCCTCCTACGAGCAGTACTTC	CASSLAGPSYEQYF
TRBV5-1	TRBJ2-7	13	-	-	TGCGCCAGCAGCTTTGACTCGGGTTACGAGCAGTACTTC	CASSFDSGYEQYF
TRBV27	TRBJ1-6	15	TRBD1	-	TGTGCCAGCAGTCCCAGGGACAGGGATTGGTCACCCCTCCACTTT	CASSPRDRDWSPLHF
TRBV18	TRBJ2-1	14	TRBD1	-	TGTGCCAGCTCGCCCGGGACAGGTTACAATGAGCAGTTCTTC	CASSPGTGYNEQFF
TRBV19	TRBJ1-4	15	-	-	TGTGCCAGTAGTATAGTGGTGTGGGCGAATGAAAAACTGTTTTTT	CASSIVVWANEKLFF
TRBV19	TRBJ2-3	16	TRBD2	-	TGTGCCAGTAGTATGACTAGCGGGGGAACCACAGATACGCAGTATTTT	CASSMTSGGTTDTQYF
TRBV5-8	TRBJ2-2	17	-	-	TGTGCCAGCAGTTCGGACTGGCTCTCCGCGAACACCGGGGAGCTGTTTTTT	CASSSDWLSANTGELFF
TRBV7-8	TRBJ2-5	13	TRBD1	-	TGTGCCAGCAGCCCGGGACAGGGGGAGACCCAGTACTTC	CASSPGQGETQYF
TRBV27	TRBJ2-7	13	-	few	TGTGCCAGCAGTGGTTCAAAAAGTTACGAGCAGTACTTC	CASSGSKSYEQYF
TRBV7-3	TRBJ2-3	16	-	-	TGTGCCAGCAGCTTAAGTCGAGGTAGCGGCACAGATACGCAGTATTTT	CASSLSRGSGTDTQYF
TRBV7-2	TRBJ2-6	16	TRBD2	-	TGTGCCAGCAGCCACTTCTCGGGAGGAGGGGCCAACGTCCTGACTTTC	CASSHFSGGGANVLTF
TRBV11-2	TRBJ2-7	14	-	-	TGTGCCAGCAGCTTTACCAGAAGTTCCTACGAGCAGTACTTC	CASSFTRSSYEQYF